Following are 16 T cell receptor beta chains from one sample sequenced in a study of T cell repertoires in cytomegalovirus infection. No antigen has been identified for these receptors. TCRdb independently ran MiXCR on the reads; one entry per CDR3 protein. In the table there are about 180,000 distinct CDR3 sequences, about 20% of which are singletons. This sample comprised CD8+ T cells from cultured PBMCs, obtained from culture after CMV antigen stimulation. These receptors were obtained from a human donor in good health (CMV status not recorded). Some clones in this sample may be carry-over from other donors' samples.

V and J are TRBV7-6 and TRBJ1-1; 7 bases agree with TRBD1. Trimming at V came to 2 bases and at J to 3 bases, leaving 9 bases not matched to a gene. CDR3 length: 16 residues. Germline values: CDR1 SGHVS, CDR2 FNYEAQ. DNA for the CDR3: TGTGCCAGCAGCTTAAGACCGTCGGGACAGCACACTGAAGCTTTCTTT. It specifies CASSLRPSGQHTEAFF.

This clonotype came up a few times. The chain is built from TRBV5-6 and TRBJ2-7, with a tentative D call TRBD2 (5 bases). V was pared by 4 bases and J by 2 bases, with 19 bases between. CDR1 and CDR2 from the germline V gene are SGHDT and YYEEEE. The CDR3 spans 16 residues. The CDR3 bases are TGTGCCAGCAGCCCGACGCAAGGACTGACCGCCTACGAGCAGTACTTC. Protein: CASSPTQGLTAYEQYF.

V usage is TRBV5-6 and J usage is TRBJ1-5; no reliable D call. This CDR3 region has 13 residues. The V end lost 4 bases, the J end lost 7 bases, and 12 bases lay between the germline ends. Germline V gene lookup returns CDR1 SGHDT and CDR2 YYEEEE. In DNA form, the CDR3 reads TGTGCCAGCAGCCTGGGGAGTAAGCAGCCCCAGCATTTT. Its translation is CASSLGSKQPQHF.

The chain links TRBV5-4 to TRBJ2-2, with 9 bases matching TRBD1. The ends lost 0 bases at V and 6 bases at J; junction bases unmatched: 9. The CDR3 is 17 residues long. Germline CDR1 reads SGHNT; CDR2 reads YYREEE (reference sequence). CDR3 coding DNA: TGTGCCAGCAGCTTGGTTTTCGGGACAGGGCTACCCGGGGAGCTGTTTTTT. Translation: CASSLVFGTGLPGELFF.

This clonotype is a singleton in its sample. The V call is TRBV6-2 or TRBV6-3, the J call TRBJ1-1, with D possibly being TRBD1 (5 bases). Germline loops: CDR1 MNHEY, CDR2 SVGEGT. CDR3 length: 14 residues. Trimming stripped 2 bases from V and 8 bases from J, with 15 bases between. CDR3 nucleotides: TGTGCCAGCAGTTACCTGGGCAGGGCAATCGAAGCTTTCTTT. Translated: CASSYLGRAIEAFF.

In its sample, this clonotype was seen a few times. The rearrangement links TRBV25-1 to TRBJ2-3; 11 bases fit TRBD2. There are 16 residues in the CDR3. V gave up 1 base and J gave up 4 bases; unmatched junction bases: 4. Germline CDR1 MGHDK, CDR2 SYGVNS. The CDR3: CASSESGLAVSDTQYF. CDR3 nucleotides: TGTGCCAGCAGTGAATCGGGACTAGCGGTATCAGATACGCAGTATTTT.

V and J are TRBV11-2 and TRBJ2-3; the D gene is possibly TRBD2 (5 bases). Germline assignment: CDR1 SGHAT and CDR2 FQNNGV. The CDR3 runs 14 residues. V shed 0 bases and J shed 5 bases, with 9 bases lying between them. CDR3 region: CASSLESGKDTQYF. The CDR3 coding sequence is TGTGCCAGCAGCTTAGAGTCCGGGAAAGATACGCAGTATTTT.

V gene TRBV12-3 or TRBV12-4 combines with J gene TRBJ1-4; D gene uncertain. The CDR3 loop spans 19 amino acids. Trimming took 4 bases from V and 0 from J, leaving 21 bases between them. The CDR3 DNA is TGTGCCAGCAGTTCGATGGAGGAACCCCGGACTGCAACTAATGAAAAACTGTTTTTT. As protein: CASSSMEEPRTATNEKLFF.

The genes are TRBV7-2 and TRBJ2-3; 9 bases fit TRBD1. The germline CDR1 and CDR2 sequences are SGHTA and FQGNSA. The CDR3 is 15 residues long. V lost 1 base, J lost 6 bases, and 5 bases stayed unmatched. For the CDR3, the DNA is TGTGCCAGCAGCTTAGTCGCTGGGACAGGGGATACGCAGTATTTT. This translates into CASSLVAGTGDTQYF. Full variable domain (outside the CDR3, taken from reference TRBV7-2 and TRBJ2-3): GAGVSQSPSNKVTEKGKDVELRCDPISGHTALYWYRQSLGQGLEFLIYFQGNSAPDKSGLPSDRFSAERTGGSVSTLTIQRTQQEDSAVYLCASSLVAGTGDTQYFGPGTRLTVL.

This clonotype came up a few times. CDR3 sequence: CASSLPIGSSGGYNEQFF. CDR3 coding DNA: TGTGCCAGCAGCCTGCCTATAGGGTCCAGCGGGGGGTACAATGAGCAGTTCTTC. The J gene is TRBJ2-1, the V gene TRBV7-9; 9 bases match TRBD2. The CDR3 length is 18 residues. With V trimmed by 5 bases and J by 4 bases, 15 bases remained unmatched. Germline V gene lookup returns CDR1 SEHNR and CDR2 FQNEAQ (reference sequence).

The CDR3 protein is CASSLPRQGSNQPQHF. For the CDR3, the DNA is TGTGCCAGCAGTTTACCGAGACAGGGAAGCAATCAGCCCCAGCATTTT. The rearrangement uses TRBV28 and TRBJ1-5, with 7 bases matching TRBD1. The CDR3 runs to 16 residues. The ends lost 2 bases at V and 1 base at J; junction bases unmatched: 5. From germline, CDR1 is MDHEN and CDR2 SYDVKM. Full variable domain (remainder filled in from reference TRBV28 and TRBJ1-5): DVKVTQSSRYLVKRTGEKVFLECVQDMDHENMFWYRQDPGLGLRLIYFSYDVKMKEKGDIPEGYSVSREKKERFSLILESASTNQTSMYLCASSLPRQGSNQPQHFGDGTRLSIL.

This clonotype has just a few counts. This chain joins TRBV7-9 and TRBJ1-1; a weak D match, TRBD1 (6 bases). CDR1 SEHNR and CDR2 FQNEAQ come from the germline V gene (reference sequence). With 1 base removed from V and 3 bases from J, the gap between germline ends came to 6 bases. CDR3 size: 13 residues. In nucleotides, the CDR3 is TGTGCCAGCAGCTTAGGGACAGACACTGAAGCTTTCTTT. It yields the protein CASSLGTDTEAFF.

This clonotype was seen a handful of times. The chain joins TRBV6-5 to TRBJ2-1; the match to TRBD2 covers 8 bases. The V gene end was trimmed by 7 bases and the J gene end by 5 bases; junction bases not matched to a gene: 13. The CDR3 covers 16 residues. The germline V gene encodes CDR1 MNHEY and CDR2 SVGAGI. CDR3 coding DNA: TGTGCCAGCACCTATGGCCCGGGGGGGGCCCACAATGAGCAGTTCTTC. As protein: CASTYGPGGAHNEQFF.

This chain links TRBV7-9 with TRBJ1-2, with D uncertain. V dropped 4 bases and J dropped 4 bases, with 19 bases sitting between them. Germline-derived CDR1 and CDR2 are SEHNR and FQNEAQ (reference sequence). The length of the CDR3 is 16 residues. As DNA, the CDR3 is TGTGCCAGCAGCTCGTCCGTTTTTGGAGGGAGCTATGGCTACACCTTC. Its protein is CASSSSVFGGSYGYTF.

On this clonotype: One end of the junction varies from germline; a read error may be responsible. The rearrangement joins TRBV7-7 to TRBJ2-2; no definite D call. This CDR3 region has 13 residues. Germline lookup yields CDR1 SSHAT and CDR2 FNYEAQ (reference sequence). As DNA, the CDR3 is TGTGCTAGCAGTCTCACGAACACCGGGGAGCTGTTTTTT. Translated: CASSLTNTGELFF. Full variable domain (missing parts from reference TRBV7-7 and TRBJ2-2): GAGVSQSPRYKVTKRGQDVTLRCDPISSHATLYWYQQALGQGPEFLTYFNYEAQPDKSGLPSDRFSAERPEGSISTLTIQRTEQRDSAMYRCASSLTNTGELFFGEGSRLTVL.

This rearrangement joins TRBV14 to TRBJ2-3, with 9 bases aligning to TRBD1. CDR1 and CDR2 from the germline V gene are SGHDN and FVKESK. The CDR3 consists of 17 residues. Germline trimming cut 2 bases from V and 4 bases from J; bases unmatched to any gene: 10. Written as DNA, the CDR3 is TGTGCCAGCAGCCAATGGCAACAGGGGGCCTGGGCAGATACGCAGTATTTT. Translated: CASSQWQQGAWADTQYF.